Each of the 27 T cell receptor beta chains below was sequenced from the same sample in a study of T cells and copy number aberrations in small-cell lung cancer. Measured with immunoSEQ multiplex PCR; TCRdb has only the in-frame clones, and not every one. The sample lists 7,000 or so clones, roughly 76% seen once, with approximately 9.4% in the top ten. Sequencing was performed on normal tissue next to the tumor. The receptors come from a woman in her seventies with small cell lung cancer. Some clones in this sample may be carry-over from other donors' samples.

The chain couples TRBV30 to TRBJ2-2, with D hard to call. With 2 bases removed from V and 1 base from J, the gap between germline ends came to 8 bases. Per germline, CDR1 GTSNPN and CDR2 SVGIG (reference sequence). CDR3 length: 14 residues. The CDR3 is CAWSRGGNTGELFF. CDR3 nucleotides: TGTGCCTGGAGTAGAGGCGGGAACACCGGGGAGCTGTTTTTT.

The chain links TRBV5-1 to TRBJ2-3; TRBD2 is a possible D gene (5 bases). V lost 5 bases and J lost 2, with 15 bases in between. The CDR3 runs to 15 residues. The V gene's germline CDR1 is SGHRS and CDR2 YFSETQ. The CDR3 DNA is TGCGCCAGCAGGGCCGAGGCGGGTTACACAGATACGCAGTATTTT. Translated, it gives CASRAEAGYTDTQYF.

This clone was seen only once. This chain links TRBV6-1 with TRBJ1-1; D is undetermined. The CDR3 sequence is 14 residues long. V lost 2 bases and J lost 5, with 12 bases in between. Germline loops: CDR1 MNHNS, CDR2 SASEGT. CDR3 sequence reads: CASSEIRGETEAFF. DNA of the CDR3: TGTGCCAGCAGTGAAATCCGGGGAGAGACTGAAGCTTTCTTT.

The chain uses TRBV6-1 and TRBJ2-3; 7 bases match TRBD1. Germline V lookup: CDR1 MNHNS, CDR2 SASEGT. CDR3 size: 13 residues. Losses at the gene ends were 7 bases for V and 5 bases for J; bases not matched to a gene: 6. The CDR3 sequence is CASMGQPRDTQYF. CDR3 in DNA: TGTGCCAGCATGGGACAGCCTCGAGATACGCAGTATTTT.

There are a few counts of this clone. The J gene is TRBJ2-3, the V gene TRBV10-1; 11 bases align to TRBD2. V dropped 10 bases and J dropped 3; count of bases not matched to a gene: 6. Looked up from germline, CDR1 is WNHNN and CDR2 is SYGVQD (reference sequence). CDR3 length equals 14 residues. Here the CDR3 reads CAIPGTSGTDTQYF. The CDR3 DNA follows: TGCGCCATCCCCGGGACTAGCGGTACAGATACGCAGTATTTT.

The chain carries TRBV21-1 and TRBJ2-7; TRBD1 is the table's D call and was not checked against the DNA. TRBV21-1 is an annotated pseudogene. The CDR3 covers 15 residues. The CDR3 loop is CASSKYAGMTGEQYF. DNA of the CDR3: TGTGCCAGCAGCAAATACGCAGGGATGACTGGCGAGCAGTACTTC.

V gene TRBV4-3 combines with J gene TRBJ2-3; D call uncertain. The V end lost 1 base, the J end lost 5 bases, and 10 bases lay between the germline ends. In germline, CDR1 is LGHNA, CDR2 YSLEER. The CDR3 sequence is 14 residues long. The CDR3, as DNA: TGCGCCAGCAGCCAAGGGGCGAGGATAGATACGCAGTATTTT. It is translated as CASSQGARIDTQYF.

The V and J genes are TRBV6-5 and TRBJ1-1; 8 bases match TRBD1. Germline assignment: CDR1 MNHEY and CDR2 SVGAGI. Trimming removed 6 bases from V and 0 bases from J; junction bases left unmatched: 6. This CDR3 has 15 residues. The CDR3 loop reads CASRRSGGVNTEAFF. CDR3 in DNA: TGTGCCAGCAGACGTTCAGGGGGCGTGAACACTGAAGCTTTCTTT.

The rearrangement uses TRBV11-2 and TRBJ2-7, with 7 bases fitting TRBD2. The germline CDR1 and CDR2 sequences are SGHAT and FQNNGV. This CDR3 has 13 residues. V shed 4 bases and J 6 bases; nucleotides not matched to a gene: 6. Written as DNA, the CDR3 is TGTGCCAGCAGCTCGGGGGGTGGGGCCGAGCAGTACTTC. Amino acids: CASSSGGGAEQYF.

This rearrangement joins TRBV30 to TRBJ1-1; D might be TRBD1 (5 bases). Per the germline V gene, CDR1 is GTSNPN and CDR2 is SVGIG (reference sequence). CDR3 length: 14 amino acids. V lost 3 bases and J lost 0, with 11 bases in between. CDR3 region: CAWSAGQVNTEAFF. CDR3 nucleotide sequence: TGTGCCTGGAGCGCAGGGCAGGTGAACACTGAAGCTTTCTTT.

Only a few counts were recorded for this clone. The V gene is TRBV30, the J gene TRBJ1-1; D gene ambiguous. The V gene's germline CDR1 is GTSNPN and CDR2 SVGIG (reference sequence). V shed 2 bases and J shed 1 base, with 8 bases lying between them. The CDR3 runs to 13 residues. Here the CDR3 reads CAWSNSPNTEAFF. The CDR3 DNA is TGTGCCTGGAGTAACAGCCCGAACACTGAAGCTTTCTTT.

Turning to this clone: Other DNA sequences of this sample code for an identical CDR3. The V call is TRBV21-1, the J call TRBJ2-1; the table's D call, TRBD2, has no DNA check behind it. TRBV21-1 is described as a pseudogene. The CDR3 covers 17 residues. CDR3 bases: TGTGCCAGCAGCAAAGAATCCCGGGAGCGGGAGCCCAATGAGCAGTTCTTC. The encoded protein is CASSKESREREPNEQFF.

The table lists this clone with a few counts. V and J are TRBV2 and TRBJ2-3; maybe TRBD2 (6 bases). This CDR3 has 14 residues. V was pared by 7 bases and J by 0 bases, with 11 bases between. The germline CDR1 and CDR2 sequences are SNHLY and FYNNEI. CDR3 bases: TGTGCCAGCAAAGGCGGGATAAGCACAGATACGCAGTATTTT. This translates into CASKGGISTDTQYF.

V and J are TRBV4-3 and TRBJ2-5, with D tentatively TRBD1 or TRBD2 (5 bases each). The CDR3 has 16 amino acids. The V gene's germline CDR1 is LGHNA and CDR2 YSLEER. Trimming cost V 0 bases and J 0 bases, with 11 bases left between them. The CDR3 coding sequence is TGCGCCAGCAGCCAAGAAGCCGGGGCAAACCAAGAGACCCAGTACTTC. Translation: CASSQEAGANQETQYF.

The CDR3 DNA reads TGTGCCACCAGCAGAGGTACCGGGACTAGGTCGGGAGGTGAGCAGTTCTTC. Its translation is CATSRGTGTRSGGEQFF. The chain couples TRBV15 to TRBJ2-1, with TRBD2 matching over 8 bases. J gave up 9 bases and V 1 base, and 14 bases lay outside the gene matches. Germline V gene lookup returns CDR1 LNHNV and CDR2 YYDKDF (reference sequence). This CDR3 is 17 amino acids long.

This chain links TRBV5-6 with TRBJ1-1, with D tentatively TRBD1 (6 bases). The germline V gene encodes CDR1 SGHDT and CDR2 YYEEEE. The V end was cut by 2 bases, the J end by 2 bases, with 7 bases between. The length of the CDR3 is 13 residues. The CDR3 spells CASSLQGNTEAFF. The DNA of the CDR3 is TGTGCCAGCAGCTTACAGGGTAACACTGAAGCTTTCTTT.

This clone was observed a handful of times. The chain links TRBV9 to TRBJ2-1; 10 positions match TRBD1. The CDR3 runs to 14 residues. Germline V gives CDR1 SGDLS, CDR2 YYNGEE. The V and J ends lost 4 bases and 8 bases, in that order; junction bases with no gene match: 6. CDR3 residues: CASSTRDRGYEQFF. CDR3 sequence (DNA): TGTGCCAGCAGCACCCGGGACAGGGGCTATGAGCAGTTCTTC.

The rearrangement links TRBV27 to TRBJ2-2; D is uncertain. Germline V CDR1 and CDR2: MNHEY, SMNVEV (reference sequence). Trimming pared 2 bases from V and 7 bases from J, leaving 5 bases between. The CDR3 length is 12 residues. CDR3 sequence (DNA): TGTGCCAGCAGTTTACCTTTCGGGGAGCTGTTTTTT. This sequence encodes CASSLPFGELFF.

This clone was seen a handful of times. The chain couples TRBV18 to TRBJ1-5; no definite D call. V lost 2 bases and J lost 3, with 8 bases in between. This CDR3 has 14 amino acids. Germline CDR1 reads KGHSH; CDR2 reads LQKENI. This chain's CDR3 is CASSPELINQPQHF. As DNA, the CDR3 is TGTGCCAGCTCACCAGAACTGATCAATCAGCCCCAGCATTTT. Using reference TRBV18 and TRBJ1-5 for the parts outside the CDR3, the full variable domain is NAGVMQNPRHLVRRRGQEARLRCSPMKGHSHVYWYRQLPEEGLKFMVYLQKENIIDESGMPKERFSAEFPKEGPSILRIQQVVRGDSAAYFCASSPELINQPQHFGDGTRLSIL.

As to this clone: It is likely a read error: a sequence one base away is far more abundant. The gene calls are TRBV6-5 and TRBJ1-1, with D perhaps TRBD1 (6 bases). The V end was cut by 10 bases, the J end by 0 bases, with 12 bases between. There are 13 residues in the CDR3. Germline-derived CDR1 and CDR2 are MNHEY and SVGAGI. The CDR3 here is CATVDRLNTEAFF. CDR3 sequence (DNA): TGTGCCACTGTGGACAGATTGAACACTGAAGCTTTCTTT.

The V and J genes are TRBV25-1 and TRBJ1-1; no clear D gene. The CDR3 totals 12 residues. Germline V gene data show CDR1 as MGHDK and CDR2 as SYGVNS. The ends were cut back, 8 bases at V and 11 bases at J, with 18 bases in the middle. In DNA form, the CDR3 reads TGTGCCAGCCGCTCGGCGGTCGGGGAGGCTTTCTTT. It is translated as CASRSAVGEAFF.

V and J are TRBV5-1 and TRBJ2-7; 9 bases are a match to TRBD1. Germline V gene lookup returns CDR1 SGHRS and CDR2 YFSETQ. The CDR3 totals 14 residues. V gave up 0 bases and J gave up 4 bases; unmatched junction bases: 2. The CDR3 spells CASSLAGQGYEQYF. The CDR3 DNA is TGCGCCAGCAGCTTGGCGGGACAGGGTTACGAGCAGTACTTC. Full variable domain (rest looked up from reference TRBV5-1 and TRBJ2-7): KAGVTQTPRYLIKTRGQQVTLSCSPISGHRSVSWYQQTPGQGLQFLFEYFSETQRNKGNFPGRFSGRQFSNSRSEMNVSTLELGDSALYLCASSLAGQGYEQYFGPGTRLTVT.

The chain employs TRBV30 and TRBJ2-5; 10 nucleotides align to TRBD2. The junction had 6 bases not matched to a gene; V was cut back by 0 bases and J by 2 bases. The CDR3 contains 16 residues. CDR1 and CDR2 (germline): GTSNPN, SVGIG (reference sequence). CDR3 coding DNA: TGTGCCTGGAGTGTGGGAGAGCGGGAGGGTCAAGAGACCCAGTACTTC. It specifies CAWSVGEREGQETQYF.

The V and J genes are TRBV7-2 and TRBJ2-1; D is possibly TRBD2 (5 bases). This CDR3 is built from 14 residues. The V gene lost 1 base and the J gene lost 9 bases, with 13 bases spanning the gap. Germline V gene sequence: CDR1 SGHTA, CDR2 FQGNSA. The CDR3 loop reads CASSLVQARGEQFF. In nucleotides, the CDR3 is TGTGCCAGCAGCTTAGTGCAAGCACGGGGTGAGCAGTTCTTC.

The CDR3, as DNA: TGTGCCAGTAGTATGCGGCGGGGCAATCAGCCCCAGCATTTT. Its protein product is CASSMRRGNQPQHF. This chain connects TRBV19 to TRBJ1-5; D call uncertain. Germline assignment: CDR1 LNHDA and CDR2 SQIVND (reference sequence). Trimming cost V 3 bases and J 2 bases, with 8 bases left between them. CDR3 size: 14 residues.

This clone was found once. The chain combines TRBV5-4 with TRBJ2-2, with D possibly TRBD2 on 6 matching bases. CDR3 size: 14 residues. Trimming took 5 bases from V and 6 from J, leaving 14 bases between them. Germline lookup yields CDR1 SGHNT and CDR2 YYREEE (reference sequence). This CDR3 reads CASRRDGNPGELFF. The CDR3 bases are TGTGCCAGCAGGCGGGACGGCAACCCCGGGGAGCTGTTTTTT.

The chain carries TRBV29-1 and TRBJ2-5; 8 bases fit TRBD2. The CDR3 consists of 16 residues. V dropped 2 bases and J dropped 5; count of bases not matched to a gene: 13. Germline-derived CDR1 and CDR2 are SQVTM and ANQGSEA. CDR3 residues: CSVEQLGGRTLETQYF. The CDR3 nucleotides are TGCAGCGTTGAACAGTTAGGCGGGAGGACCCTGGAGACCCAGTACTTC.